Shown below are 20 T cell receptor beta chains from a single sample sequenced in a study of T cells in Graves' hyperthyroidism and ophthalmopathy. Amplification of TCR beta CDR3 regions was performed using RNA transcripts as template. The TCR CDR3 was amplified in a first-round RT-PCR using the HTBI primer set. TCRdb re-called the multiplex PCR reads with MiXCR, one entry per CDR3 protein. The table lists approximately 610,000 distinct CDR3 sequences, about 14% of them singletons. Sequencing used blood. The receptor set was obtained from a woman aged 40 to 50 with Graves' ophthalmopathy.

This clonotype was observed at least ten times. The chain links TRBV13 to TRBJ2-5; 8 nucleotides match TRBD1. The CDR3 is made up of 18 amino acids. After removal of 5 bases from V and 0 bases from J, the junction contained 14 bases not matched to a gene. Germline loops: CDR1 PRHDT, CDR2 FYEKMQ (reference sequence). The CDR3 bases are TGTGCCAGCAGCCAAACCATCGCGACAGGGGAATACCAAGAGACCCAGTACTTC. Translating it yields CASSQTIATGEYQETQYF.

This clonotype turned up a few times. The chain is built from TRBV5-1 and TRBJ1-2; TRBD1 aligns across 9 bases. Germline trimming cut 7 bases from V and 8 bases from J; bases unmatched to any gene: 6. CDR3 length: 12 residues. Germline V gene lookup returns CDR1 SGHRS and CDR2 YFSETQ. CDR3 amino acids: CASGRTGDGYTF. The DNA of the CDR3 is TGCGCCAGCGGCCGGACAGGGGACGGCTACACCTTC.

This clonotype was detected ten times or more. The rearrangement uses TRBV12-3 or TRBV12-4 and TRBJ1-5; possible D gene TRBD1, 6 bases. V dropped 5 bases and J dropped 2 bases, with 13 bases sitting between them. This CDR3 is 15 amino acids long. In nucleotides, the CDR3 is TGTGCCAGCAGTCCCGGGACACTTGGCAATCAGCCCCAGCATTTT. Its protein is CASSPGTLGNQPQHF.

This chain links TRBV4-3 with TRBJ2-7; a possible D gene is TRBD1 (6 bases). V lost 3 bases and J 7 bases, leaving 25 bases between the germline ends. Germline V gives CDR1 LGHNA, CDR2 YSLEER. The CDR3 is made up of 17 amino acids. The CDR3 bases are TGCGCCAGCAGCCAGGATTACCCGGGATCGCCAACAGGGGAGCAGTACTTC. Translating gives CASSQDYPGSPTGEQYF.

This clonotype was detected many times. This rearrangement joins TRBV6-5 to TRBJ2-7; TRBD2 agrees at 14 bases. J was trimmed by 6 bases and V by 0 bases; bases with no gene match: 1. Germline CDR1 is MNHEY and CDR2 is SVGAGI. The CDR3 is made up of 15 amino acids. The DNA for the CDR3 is TGTGCCAGCAGTTACTCGGGACTAGCGGGAGTCGAGCAGTACTTC. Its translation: CASSYSGLAGVEQYF.

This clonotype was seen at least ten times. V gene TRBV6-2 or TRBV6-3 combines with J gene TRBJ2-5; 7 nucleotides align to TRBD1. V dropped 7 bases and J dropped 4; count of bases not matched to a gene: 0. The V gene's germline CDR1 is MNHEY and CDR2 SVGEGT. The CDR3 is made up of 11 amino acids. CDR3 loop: CASNRGETQYF. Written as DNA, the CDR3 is TGTGCCAGCAACAGGGGAGAGACCCAGTACTTC.

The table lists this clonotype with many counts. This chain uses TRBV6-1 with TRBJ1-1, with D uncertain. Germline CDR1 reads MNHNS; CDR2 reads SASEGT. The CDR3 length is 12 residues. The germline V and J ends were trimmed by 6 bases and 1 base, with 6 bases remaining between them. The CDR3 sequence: CASRETNTEAFF. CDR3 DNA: TGTGCCAGCAGGGAGACGAACACTGAAGCTTTCTTT.

The CDR3 sequence is CASSEANGYEQYF. The CDR3 DNA follows: TGTGCCAGCAGTGAAGCTAATGGCTACGAGCAGTACTTC. The V and J genes are TRBV28 and TRBJ2-7; D call uncertain. The CDR3 sequence is 13 residues long. Germline V CDR1 and CDR2: MDHEN, SYDVKM. The V end was cut by 5 bases, the J end by 3 bases, with 11 bases between. The full variable domain, with the rest looked up from reference TRBV28 and TRBJ2-7, is DVKVTQSSRYLVKRTGEKVFLECVQDMDHENMFWYRQDPGLGLRLIYFSYDVKMKEKGDIPEGYSVSREKKERFSLILESASTNQTSMYLCASSEANGYEQYFGPGTRLTVT.

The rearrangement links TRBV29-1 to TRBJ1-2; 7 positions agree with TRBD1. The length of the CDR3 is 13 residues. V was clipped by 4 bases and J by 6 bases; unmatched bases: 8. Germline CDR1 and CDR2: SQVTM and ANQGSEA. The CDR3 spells CSVVRDRTDGYTF. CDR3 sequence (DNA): TGCAGCGTTGTCAGGGACAGAACGGATGGCTACACCTTC.

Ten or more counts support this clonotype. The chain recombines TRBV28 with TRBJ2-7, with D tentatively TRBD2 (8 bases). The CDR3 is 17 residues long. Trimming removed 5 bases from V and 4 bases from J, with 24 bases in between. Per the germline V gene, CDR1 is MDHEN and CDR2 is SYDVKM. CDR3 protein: CASSPGGTAKLLYEQYF. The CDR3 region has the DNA TGTGCCAGCAGTCCGGGGGGGACAGCAAAATTACTATACGAGCAGTACTTC.

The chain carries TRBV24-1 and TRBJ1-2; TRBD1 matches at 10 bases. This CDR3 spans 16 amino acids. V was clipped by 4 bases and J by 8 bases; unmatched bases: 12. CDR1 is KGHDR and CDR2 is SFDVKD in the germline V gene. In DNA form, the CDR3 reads TGTGCCACCAGTGACGCCCCGACAGGGGGCAATGACGGCTACACCTTC. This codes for CATSDAPTGGNDGYTF.

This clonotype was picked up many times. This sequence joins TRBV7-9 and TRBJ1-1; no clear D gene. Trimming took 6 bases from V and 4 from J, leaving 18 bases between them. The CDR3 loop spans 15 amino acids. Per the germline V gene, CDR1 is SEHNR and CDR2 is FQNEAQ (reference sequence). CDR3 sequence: CASRSIPAASTEAFF. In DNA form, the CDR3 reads TGTGCCAGCAGAAGTATTCCGGCCGCGAGCACTGAAGCTTTCTTT.

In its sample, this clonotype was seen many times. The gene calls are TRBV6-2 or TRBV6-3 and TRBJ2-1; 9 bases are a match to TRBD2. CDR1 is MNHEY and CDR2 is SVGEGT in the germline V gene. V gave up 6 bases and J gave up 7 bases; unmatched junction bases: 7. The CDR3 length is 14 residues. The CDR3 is CASRVAGALNEQFF. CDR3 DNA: TGTGCCAGCAGAGTAGCGGGAGCGCTTAATGAGCAGTTCTTC.

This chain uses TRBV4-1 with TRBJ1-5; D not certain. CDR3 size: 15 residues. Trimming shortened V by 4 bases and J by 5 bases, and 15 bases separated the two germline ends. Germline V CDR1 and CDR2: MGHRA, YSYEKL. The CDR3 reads CASSRDVSGDQPQHF. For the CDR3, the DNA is TGCGCCAGCAGCCGAGACGTGAGTGGGGATCAGCCCCAGCATTTT.

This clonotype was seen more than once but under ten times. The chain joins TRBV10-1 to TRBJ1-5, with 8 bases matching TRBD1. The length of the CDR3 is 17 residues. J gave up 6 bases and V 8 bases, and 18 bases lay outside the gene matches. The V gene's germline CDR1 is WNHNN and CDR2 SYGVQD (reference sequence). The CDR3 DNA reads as TGCGCCAGCGGCCCGGCTAGGGCCAGGGGGCCGGGTCAGCCCCAGCATTTT. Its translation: CASGPARARGPGQPQHF.

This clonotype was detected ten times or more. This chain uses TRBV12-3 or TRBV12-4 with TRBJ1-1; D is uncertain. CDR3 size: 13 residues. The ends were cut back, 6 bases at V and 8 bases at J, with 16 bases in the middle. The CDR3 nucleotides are TGTGCCAGCAGCCTCCTTAGGGTCCAAGAAGCTTTCTTT. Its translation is CASSLLRVQEAFF.

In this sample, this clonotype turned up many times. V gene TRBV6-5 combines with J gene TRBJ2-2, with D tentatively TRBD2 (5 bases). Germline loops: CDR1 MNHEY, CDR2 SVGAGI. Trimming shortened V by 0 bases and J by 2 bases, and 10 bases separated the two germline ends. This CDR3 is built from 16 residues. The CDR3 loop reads CASSYSTLVNTGELFF. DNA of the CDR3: TGTGCCAGCAGTTACTCGACACTAGTAAACACCGGGGAGCTGTTTTTT.

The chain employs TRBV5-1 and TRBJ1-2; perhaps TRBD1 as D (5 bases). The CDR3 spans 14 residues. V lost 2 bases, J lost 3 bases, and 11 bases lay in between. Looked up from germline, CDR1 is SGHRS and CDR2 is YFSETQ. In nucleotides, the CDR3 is TGCGCCAGCAGCTTAAGCGGACAAGACTATGGCTACACCTTC. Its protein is CASSLSGQDYGYTF.

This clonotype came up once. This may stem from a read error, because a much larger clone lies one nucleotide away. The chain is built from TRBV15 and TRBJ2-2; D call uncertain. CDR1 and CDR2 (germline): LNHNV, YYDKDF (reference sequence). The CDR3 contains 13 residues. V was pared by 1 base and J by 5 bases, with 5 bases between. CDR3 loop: CATSRGETGELFF. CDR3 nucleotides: TGTGCCACCAGCAGAGGGGAAACCGGGGAGCTGTTTTTT.

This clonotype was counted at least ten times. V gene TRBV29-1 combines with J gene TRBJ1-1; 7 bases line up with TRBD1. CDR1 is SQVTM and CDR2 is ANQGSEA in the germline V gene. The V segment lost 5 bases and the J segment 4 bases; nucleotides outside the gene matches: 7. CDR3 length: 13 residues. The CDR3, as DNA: TGCAGCGTTCGGGACAGAGTTTCCACTGAAGCTTTCTTT. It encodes CSVRDRVSTEAFF. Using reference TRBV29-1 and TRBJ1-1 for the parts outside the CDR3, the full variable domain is SAVISQKPSRDICQRGTSLTIQCQVDSQVTMMFWYRQQPGQSLTLIATANQGSEATYESGFVIDKFPISRPNLTFSTLTVSNMSPEDSSIYLCSVRDRVSTEAFFGQGTRLTVV.